The clone carrying this TCR beta chain was seen just once. The antigen is undetermined. This specimen belongs to a study of T cell responses to AZD1222 COVID-19 vaccine. Study context: Second doses at about 4 or about 12 weeks were pooled.

Trimming stripped 6 bases from V and 0 bases from J, with 6 bases between. Germline CDR1 is SQVTM and CDR2 is ANQGSEA. The CDR3 consists of 11 residues. General observations from the study: Baseline serostatus was positive in only six AZD1222 recipients. Repertoire collection took place solely once the T cell response had peaked.

Some clones are missing from TCRdb's copy, which holds only in-frame ones; the method was immunoSEQ multiplex PCR. The sample has approximately 100,000 clones, around 84% seen once. The starting material was peripheral blood, obtained on day 0 of AZD1222 vaccination. V is TRBV29-1 and J is TRBJ2-7, with D unresolved. This receptor was identified in an adult in good health. CDR3 coding DNA: TGCAGCGTGATGAGCTCCTACGAGCAGTACTTC. This translates into CSVMSSYEQYF.